Presented here are 26 T cell receptor beta chains from one specimen sequenced in a study of blood T cell repertoires in COVID-19. Only in-frame clones appear in the TCRdb table, and some are missing; sequencing was by immunoSEQ multiplex PCR. This sample has 250,000 to 350,000 clones; 70% to 85% occur once, and the top ten carry roughly 1.6%. What was sequenced was peripheral blood. These receptors all come from a human donor with COVID-19, enrolled during active disease. The donor label of this sample is uncertain.

Points on this clone: Within the sample, other DNA sequences also encode this same CDR3. The chain has TRBV10-3 and TRBJ2-7; weak D call: TRBD1 (6 bases). The V and J ends lost 3 bases and 1 base respectively, with 13 bases between them. This CDR3 contains 15 residues. The V gene's germline CDR1 is ENHRY and CDR2 SYGVKD. The CDR3 here is CAISDPGTSSYEQYF. The CDR3 DNA is TGTGCCATCAGTGATCCCGGGACATCTTCCTACGAGCAGTACTTC.

For the CDR3, the DNA is TGCAGCGTTGAAGTGGTCAGGGAAGAGCAGTTCTTC. Amino acid sequence: CSVEVVREEQFF. The chain links TRBV29-1 to TRBJ2-1, with D possibly being TRBD1 (5 bases). Germline V CDR1 and CDR2: SQVTM, ANQGSEA. This CDR3 contains 12 residues. Trimming shortened V by 1 base and J by 10 bases, and 11 bases separated the two germline ends.

The genes are TRBV12-5 and TRBJ1-4; TRBD1 matches at 12 bases. The germline V gene encodes CDR1 LGHNT and CDR2 FRNRAP. J was trimmed by 4 bases and V by 6 bases; bases with no gene match: 6. The CDR3 sequence is 16 residues long. The CDR3 reads CASGTGTGGNNEKLFF. As DNA, the CDR3 is TGTGCTAGTGGAACCGGGACAGGGGGCAATAATGAAAAACTGTTTTTT.

This chain links TRBV14 with TRBJ2-5; D possibly corresponds to TRBD2 (6 bases). Germline CDR1 reads SGHDN; CDR2 reads FVKESK. The CDR3 length is 17 residues. Trimming stripped 1 base from V and 2 bases from J, with 17 bases between. CDR3 coding DNA: TGTGCCAGCAGCCAAGTTTGGTCGCGGGACTTACAAGAGACCCAGTACTTC. This codes for CASSQVWSRDLQETQYF.

On this clone itself: The same CDR3 can be traced to other DNA sequences in this sample. This chain joins TRBV5-1 and TRBJ1-1; a weak D match, TRBD1 (5 bases). Germline V gives CDR1 SGHRS, CDR2 YFSETQ. Trimming cost V 4 bases and J 4 bases, with 8 bases left between them. The CDR3 has 12 residues. CDR3 sequence reads: CASSTGPTEAFF. The DNA for the CDR3 is TGCGCCAGCAGCACAGGCCCCACTGAAGCTTTCTTT.

This clone was observed a single time. This sequence may be a read error, since a much larger clone differs from it by one base. The chain has TRBV6-5 and TRBJ2-7; 11 nucleotides agree with TRBD2. The CDR3 covers 15 residues. The germline V gene has CDR1 MNHEY and CDR2 SVGAGI. V was pared by 6 bases and J by 0 bases, with 4 bases of the junction left unmatched. CDR3 amino acids: CASRFGLAGSYEQYF. CDR3 in DNA: TGTGCCAGCAGGTTCGGACTAGCGGGCTCCTACGAGCAGTACTTC.

This clone was picked up a small number of times. The V and J genes are TRBV2 and TRBJ2-7; 9 positions agree with TRBD1. In germline, CDR1 is SNHLY, CDR2 FYNNEI. The junction had 9 bases not matched to a gene; V was cut back by 2 bases and J by 4 bases. The CDR3 runs 16 residues. The CDR3 DNA reads TGTGCCAGCAGTGAAACCCTACAGGGGGCTTCATACGAGCAGTACTTC. It yields the protein CASSETLQGASYEQYF.

The chain has TRBV6-5 and TRBJ2-7, with 8 bases identical to TRBD2. The CDR3 is made up of 13 amino acids. V gave up 6 bases and J gave up 6 bases; unmatched junction bases: 7. The germline V gene encodes CDR1 MNHEY and CDR2 SVGAGI. CDR3: CASRFSGEFEQYF. The DNA for the CDR3 is TGTGCCAGCAGATTTAGCGGGGAGTTCGAGCAGTACTTC.

The chain links TRBV2 to TRBJ2-1, with TRBD2 matching over 12 bases. The V gene's germline CDR1 is SNHLY and CDR2 FYNNEI. Losses at the gene ends were 6 bases for V and 5 bases for J; bases not matched to a gene: 5. The CDR3 runs 15 residues. This CDR3 is CASRRLAGVNNEQFF. For the CDR3, the DNA is TGTGCCAGCAGGCGACTAGCGGGAGTCAACAATGAGCAGTTCTTC.

The J gene is TRBJ2-1, the V gene TRBV5-5, with 10 bases that match TRBD2. Germline CDR1 SGHKS, CDR2 YYEKEE (reference sequence). CDR3 length equals 15 residues. The V gene end was trimmed by 4 bases and the J gene end by 3 bases; junction bases not matched to a gene: 4. CDR3 nucleotide sequence: TGTGCCAGCAGCAAGCTAGCGGGAGACTACAATGAGCAGTTCTTC. Translation: CASSKLAGDYNEQFF.

The chain couples TRBV3-1 (or the pseudogene TRBV3-2) to TRBJ2-2; possibly TRBD2 for D (6 bases). V lost 4 bases, J lost 1 base, and 16 bases lay in between. This CDR3 is built from 17 residues. Germline V CDR1 and CDR2: LGHDT, YNNKEL (reference sequence). The CDR3 loop reads CASSLGGFTGNTGELFF. For the CDR3, the DNA is TGTGCCAGCAGCCTTGGGGGGTTTACAGGGAACACCGGGGAGCTGTTTTTT.

This clone has a handful of counts. The chain employs TRBV7-2 and TRBJ2-7; 12 bases are shared with TRBD1. The CDR3 has 14 amino acids. Germline trimming cut 5 bases from V and 2 bases from J; bases unmatched to any gene: 1. Germline V gene sequence: CDR1 SGHTA, CDR2 FQGNSA. The CDR3 nucleotides read TGTGCCAGCAGCGGGGACAGGGGGCCCTACGAGCAGTACTTC. Its protein is CASSGDRGPYEQYF.

This clone was seen a single time. The chain uses TRBV19 and TRBJ1-2; D not certain. Trimming pared 5 bases from V and 4 bases from J, leaving 14 bases between. CDR1 and CDR2 (germline): LNHDA, SQIVND (reference sequence). CDR3 length equals 14 residues. CDR3 sequence reads: CASSGSAGGYGYTF. The DNA of the CDR3 is TGTGCCAGTAGTGGCTCGGCGGGTGGCTATGGCTACACCTTC.

V and J are TRBV3-1 (or the pseudogene TRBV3-2) and TRBJ1-4, with D perhaps matching TRBD1 (6 bases). This CDR3 region has 15 residues. With 1 base removed from V and 8 bases from J, the gap between germline ends came to 14 bases. Germline V CDR1 and CDR2: LGHDT, YNNKEL (reference sequence). The CDR3 region has the DNA TGTGCCAGCAGCCAAGTACAGGGTGTAGGCGAAAAACTGTTTTTT. This codes for CASSQVQGVGEKLFF.

The chain uses TRBV7-9 and TRBJ2-2; D perhaps matches TRBD1 (5 bases). Trimming stripped 5 bases from V and 13 bases from J, with 14 bases between. Germline V lookup: CDR1 SEHNR, CDR2 FQNEAQ (reference sequence). This CDR3 is built from 12 residues. The DNA for the CDR3 is TGTGCCAGCAGCCCTATAGGGGTAGGGCTGTTTTTT. Protein: CASSPIGVGLFF.

This chain links TRBV3-1 (or the pseudogene TRBV3-2) with TRBJ2-1, with D tentatively TRBD2 (5 bases). Germline assignment: CDR1 LGHDT and CDR2 YNNKEL (reference sequence). With 5 bases removed from V and 5 bases from J, the gap between germline ends came to 7 bases. The CDR3 totals 12 residues. CDR3 bases: TGTGCCAGCAGCTCGGGGAACAATGAGCAGTTCTTC. Its protein product is CASSSGNNEQFF.

This clone occurred once. The rearrangement links TRBV15 to TRBJ1-2; D unresolved. The CDR3 totals 15 residues. V was shortened by 3 bases and J by 4 bases, with 15 bases between the two germline ends. Germline values: CDR1 LNHNV, CDR2 YYDKDF (reference sequence). CDR3 DNA: TGTGCCACCAGCAGCCCGGGAGGCCGAAGCTATGGCTACACCTTC. It translates to CATSSPGGRSYGYTF.

The CDR3 protein is CASSPPGLPHTEAFF. The CDR3 DNA reads TGTGCCAGCAGTCCTCCGGGTCTACCCCACACTGAAGCTTTCTTT. J is TRBJ1-1 and V is TRBV28, with D unresolved. The CDR3 spans 15 residues. V was pared by 5 bases and J by 3 bases, with 16 bases between. The germline CDR1 and CDR2 sequences are MDHEN and SYDVKM.

Points on this clone: A much larger clone sits a single nucleotide away, making a read error possible. The chain is built from TRBV4-2 and TRBJ1-2; D call uncertain. V was clipped by 1 base and J by 5 bases, with 5 bases between them. CDR1 LGHNA and CDR2 YNFKEQ come from the germline V gene. This CDR3 is 12 amino acids long. CDR3 region: CASSQAQYGYTF. CDR3 sequence (DNA): TGTGCCAGCAGCCAAGCCCAGTATGGCTACACCTTC.

The chain carries TRBV30 and TRBJ1-2, with D uncertain. Germline lookup yields CDR1 GTSNPN and CDR2 SVGIG (reference sequence). The CDR3 runs to 13 residues. V shed 2 bases and J shed 4 bases, with 11 bases lying between them. DNA for the CDR3: TGTGCCTGGAGTACGCAGGCCTCCTATGGCTACACCTTC. This sequence encodes CAWSTQASYGYTF.

The V call is TRBV20-1, the J call TRBJ2-1; 9 nucleotides agree with TRBD1. Germline V CDR1 and CDR2: DFQATT, SNEGSKA (reference sequence). The CDR3 runs 14 residues. The V gene end was trimmed by 3 bases and the J gene end by 5 bases; junction bases not matched to a gene: 5. The CDR3 loop is CSASPGQGHNEQFF. In DNA, the CDR3 is TGCAGTGCTAGTCCGGGACAGGGCCACAATGAGCAGTTCTTC.

This chain's CDR3 is CASSSQANNYGYTF. The CDR3 DNA reads as TGTGCCAGTAGTTCACAGGCGAATAACTATGGCTACACCTTC. V is TRBV19 and J is TRBJ1-2; possible D gene TRBD1, 5 bases. The V end was cut by 5 bases, the J end by 1 base, with 11 bases between. In germline, CDR1 is LNHDA, CDR2 SQIVND (reference sequence). The CDR3 runs 14 residues.

Here the CDR3 DNA reads TGTGCCATCCAAACACCGGGACAGGGGACTTACGAGCAGTACTTC. Amino acids: CAIQTPGQGTYEQYF. The chain recombines TRBV19 with TRBJ2-7; TRBD1 matches at 10 bases. V was clipped by 10 bases and J by 4 bases; unmatched bases: 13. Germline loops: CDR1 LNHDA, CDR2 SQIVND (reference sequence). The CDR3 contains 15 residues.

The rearrangement uses TRBV20-1 and TRBJ1-2, with no clear D. Germline V gene data show CDR1 as DFQATT and CDR2 as SNEGSKA (reference sequence). The CDR3 has 11 amino acids. Trimming pared 1 base from V and 8 bases from J, leaving 8 bases between. As DNA, the CDR3 is TGCAGTGCTAGAGTGGCGGCGGGCTACACCTTC. It codes for CSARVAAGYTF.

J is TRBJ2-5 and V is TRBV3-1 (or the pseudogene TRBV3-2), with 7 nucleotides matching TRBD1. The CDR3 covers 17 residues. The J segment lost 1 base and the V segment lost 4 bases, leaving 12 bases of the junction unmatched. Germline lookup yields CDR1 LGHDT and CDR2 YNNKEL (reference sequence). CDR3 residues: CASSLKTGTEAQETQYF. In nucleotides, the CDR3 is TGTGCCAGCAGCCTAAAGACCGGGACAGAAGCCCAAGAGACCCAGTACTTC.

CDR3 amino acids: CASSRGGARARVGELFF. The CDR3 DNA is TGTGCCAGCAGCCGCGGAGGGGCGCGGGCTAGGGTCGGGGAGCTGTTTTTT. The chain is built from TRBV5-4 and TRBJ2-2, with D maybe TRBD2 (6 bases). Germline assignment: CDR1 SGHNT and CDR2 YYREEE (reference sequence). V was cut by 4 bases and J by 7 bases, with 23 bases left in between. This CDR3 region has 17 residues.